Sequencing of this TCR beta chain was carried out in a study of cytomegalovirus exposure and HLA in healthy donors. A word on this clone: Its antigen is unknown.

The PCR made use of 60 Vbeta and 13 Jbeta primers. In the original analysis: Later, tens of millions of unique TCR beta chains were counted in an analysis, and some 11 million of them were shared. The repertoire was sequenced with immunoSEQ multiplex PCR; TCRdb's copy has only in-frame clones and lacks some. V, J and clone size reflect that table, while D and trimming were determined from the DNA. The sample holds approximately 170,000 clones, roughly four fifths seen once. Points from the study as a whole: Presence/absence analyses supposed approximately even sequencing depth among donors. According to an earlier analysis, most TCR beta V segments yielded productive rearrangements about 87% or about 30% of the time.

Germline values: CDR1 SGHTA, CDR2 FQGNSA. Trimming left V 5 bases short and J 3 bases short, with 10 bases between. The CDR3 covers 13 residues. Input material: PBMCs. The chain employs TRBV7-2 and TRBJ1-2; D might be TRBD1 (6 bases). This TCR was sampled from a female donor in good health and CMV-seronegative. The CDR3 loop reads CASSVTGYYGYTF. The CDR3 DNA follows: TGTGCCAGCAGCGTAACAGGGTACTATGGCTACACCTTC. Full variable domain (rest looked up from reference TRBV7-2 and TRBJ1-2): GAGVSQSPSNKVTEKGKDVELRCDPISGHTALYWYRQSLGQGLEFLIYFQGNSAPDKSGLPSDRFSAERTGGSVSTLTIQRTQQEDSAVYLCASSVTGYYGYTFGSGTRLTVV.